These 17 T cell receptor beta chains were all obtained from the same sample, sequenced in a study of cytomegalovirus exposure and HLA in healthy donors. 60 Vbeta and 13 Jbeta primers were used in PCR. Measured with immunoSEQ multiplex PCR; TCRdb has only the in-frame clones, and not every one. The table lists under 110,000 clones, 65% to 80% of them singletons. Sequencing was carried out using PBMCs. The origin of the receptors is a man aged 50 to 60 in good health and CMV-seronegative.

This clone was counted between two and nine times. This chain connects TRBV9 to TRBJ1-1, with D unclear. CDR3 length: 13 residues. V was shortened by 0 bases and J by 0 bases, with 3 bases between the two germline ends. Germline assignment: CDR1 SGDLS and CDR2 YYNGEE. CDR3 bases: TGTGCCAGCAGCGTAGCTTTGAACACTGAAGCTTTCTTT. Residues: CASSVALNTEAFF.

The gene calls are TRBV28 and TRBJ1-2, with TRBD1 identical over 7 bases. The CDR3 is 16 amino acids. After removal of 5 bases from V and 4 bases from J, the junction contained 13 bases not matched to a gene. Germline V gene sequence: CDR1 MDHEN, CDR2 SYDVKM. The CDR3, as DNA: TGTGCCAGCAGTCTATCGTCAGGGGGGATCCTCTATGGCTACACCTTC. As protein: CASSLSSGGILYGYTF.

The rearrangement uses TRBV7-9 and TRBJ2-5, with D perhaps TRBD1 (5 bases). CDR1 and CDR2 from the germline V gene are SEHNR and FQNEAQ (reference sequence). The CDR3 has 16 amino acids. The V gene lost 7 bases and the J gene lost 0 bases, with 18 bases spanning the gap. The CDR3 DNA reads TGTGCCAGCAACCGTTCTGTGCGGACATACCAAGAGACCCAGTACTTC. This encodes CASNRSVRTYQETQYF.

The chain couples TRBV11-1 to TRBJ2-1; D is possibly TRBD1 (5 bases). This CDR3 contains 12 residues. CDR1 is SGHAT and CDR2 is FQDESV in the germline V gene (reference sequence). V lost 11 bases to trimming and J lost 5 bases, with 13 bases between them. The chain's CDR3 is CACSNRNNEQFF. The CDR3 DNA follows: TGTGCCTGCTCAAACAGGAACAATGAGCAGTTCTTC.

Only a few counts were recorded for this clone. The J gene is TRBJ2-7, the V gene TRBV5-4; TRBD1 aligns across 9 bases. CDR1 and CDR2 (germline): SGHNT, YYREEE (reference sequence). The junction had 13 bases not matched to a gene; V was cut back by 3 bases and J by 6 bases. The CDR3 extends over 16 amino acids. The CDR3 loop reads CASSSMEDRGIFEQYF. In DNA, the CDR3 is TGTGCCAGCAGCTCAATGGAGGACAGGGGTATATTCGAGCAGTACTTC.

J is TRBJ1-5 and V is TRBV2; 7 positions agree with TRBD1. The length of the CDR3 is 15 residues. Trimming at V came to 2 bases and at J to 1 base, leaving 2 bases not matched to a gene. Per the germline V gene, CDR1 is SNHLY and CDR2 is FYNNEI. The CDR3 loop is CASSEQGGSNQPQHF. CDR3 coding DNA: TGTGCCAGCAGTGAACAGGGGGGAAGCAATCAGCCCCAGCATTTT.

CDR3 in amino acids: CASSLSGVGNSPLHF. CDR3 nucleotides: TGTGCCAGCAGTTTATCAGGGGTAGGTAATTCACCCCTCCACTTT. The J gene is TRBJ1-6, the V gene TRBV28; maybe TRBD1 (6 bases). CDR1 and CDR2 (germline): MDHEN, SYDVKM. The CDR3 is made up of 15 amino acids. Deletions cut 1 base from V and 6 bases from J, with 10 bases between.

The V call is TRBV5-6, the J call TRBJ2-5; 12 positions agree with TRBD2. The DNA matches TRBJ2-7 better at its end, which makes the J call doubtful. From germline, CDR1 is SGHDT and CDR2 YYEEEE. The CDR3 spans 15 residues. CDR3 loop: CASSLMTSGGYEQYF. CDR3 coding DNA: TGTGCCAGCAGCTTGATGACTAGCGGGGGCTACGAGCAGTACTTC.

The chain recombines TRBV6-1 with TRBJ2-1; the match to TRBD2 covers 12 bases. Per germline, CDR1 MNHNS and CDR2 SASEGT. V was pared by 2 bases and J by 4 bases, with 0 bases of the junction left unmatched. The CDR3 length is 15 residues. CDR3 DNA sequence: TGTGCCAGCAGTGAACTAGCGGGAGGGTACAATGAGCAGTTCTTC. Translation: CASSELAGGYNEQFF.

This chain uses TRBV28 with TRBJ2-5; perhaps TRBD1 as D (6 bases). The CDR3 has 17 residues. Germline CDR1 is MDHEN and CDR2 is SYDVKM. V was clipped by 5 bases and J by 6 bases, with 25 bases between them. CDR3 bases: TGTGCCAGCAGTCGAACCTATCGACAGGAAAAGAGCAAGACCCAGTACTTC. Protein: CASSRTYRQEKSKTQYF. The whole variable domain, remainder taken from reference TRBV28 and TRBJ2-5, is DVKVTQSSRYLVKRTGEKVFLECVQDMDHENMFWYRQDPGLGLRLIYFSYDVKMKEKGDIPEGYSVSREKKERFSLILESASTNQTSMYLCASSRTYRQEKSKTQYFGPGTRLLVL.

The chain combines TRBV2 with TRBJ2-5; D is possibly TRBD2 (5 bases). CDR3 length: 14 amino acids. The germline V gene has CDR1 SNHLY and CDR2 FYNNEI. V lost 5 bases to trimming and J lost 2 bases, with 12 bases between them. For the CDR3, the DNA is TGTGCCAGCAGTAACTCCCGAGGGCAAGAGACCCAGTACTTC. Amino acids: CASSNSRGQETQYF.

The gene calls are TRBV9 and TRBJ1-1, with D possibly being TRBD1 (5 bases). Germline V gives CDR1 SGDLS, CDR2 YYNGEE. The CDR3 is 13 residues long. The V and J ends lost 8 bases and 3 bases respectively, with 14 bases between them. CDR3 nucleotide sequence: TGTGCCAGTGCACGCGGGGGAGACACTGAAGCTTTCTTT. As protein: CASARGGDTEAFF.

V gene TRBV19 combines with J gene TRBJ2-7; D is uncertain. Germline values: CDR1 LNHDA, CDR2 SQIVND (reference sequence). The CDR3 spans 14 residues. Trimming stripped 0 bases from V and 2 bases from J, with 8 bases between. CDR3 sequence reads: CASSIENGAYEQYF. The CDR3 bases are TGTGCCAGTAGTATAGAGAACGGTGCCTACGAGCAGTACTTC.

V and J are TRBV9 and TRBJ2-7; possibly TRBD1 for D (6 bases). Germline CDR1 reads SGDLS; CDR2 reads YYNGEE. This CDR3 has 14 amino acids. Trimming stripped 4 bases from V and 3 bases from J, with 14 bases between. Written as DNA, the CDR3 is TGTGCCAGCAGCCCATCCGACAGGATCTACGAGCAGTACTTC. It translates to CASSPSDRIYEQYF.

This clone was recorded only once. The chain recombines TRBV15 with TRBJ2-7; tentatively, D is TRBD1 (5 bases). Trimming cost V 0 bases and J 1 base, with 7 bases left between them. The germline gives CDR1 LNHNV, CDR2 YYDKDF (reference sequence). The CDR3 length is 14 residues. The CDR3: CATSRDRQSYEQYF. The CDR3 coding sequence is TGTGCCACCAGCAGAGATCGACAGTCCTACGAGCAGTACTTC. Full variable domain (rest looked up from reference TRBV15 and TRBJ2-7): DAMVIQNPRYQVTQFGKPVTLSCSQTLNHNVMYWYQQKSSQAPKLLFHYYDKDFNNEADTPDNFQSRRPNTSFCFLDIRSPGLGDTAMYLCATSRDRQSYEQYFGPGTRLTVT.

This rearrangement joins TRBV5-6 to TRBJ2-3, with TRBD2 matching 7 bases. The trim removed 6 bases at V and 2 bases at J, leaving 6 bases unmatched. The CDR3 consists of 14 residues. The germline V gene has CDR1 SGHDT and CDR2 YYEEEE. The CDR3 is CASTGWDYTDTQYF. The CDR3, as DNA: TGTGCCAGCACTGGGTGGGACTACACAGATACGCAGTATTTT.

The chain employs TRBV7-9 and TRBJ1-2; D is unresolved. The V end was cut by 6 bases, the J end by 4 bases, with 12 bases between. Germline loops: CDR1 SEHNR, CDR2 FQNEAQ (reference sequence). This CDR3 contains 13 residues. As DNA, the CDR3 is TGTGCCAGCAGTTTGGATGGAGGCTATGGCTACACCTTC. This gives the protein CASSLDGGYGYTF.